A selection of T cell receptor beta chains follows, all from one sample in a study of response to subunit inactivated influenza vaccine. Each CDR3 protein gets one entry after TCRdb re-called the RT-PCR reads with MiXCR. The table lists 860,000 or so distinct CDR3 sequences, 21% of them singletons, with roughly 10% in the top ten. Sequenced here: PBMCs from blood, sampled more than 4 days after vaccination. These receptors came from a man aged 45-65 years who received an inactivated influenza vaccine. Each CDR3 is given with its conserved first and last residue. D genes are given only for firm matches. Clone sizes are given selectively: once, few, many, or a class where the clone is expanded.

j_call v_call clone_size d_call cdr3_aa cdr3_nt
TRBJ2-7 TRBV27 NA TRBD1 CASSLSTGGAVYEQYF TGTGCCAGCAGTTTATCGACAGGGGGCGCCGTTTACGAGCAGTACTTC
TRBJ2-7 TRBV7-8 few NA CASSLYGETYEQYF TGTGCCAGCAGCTTATACGGGGAAACCTACGAGCAGTACTTC
TRBJ1-5 TRBV18 NA TRBD1 CASSRDRALQPQHF TGTGCCAGCTCACGGGACAGGGCCTTACAGCCCCAGCATTTT
TRBJ2-7 TRBV10-1 NA NA CASSEWRQPYEQYF TGCGCCAGCAGTGAGTGGAGACAGCCCTACGAGCAGTACTTC
TRBJ1-2 TRBV29-1 once NA CSVEDLTNYGYTF TGCAGCGTTGAAGATCTCACTAACTATGGCTACACCTTC
TRBJ2-7 TRBV6-5 few TRBD2 CASSYLTSGEQYF TGTGCCAGCAGTTACCTTACTAGCGGCGAGCAGTACTTC
TRBJ2-7 TRBV6-5 few NA CASSYSGQSSYEQYF TGTGCCAGCAGTTACTCGGGGCAGAGCTCCTACGAGCAGTACTTC
TRBJ2-7 TRBV4-3 NA TRBD2 CASSQDLSRGDYEQYF TGCGCCAGCAGCCAAGATCTTTCGCGGGGGGATTACGAGCAGTACTTC
TRBJ2-4 TRBV4-1 NA NA CASSQDRTSGVSKAKNIQYF TGCGCCAGCAGCCAAGATCGAACGTCAGGCGTCTCGAAAGCCAAAAACATTCAGTACTTC
TRBJ2-1 TRBV10-2 NA TRBD2 CASSASGTSGGLLSSYNEQFF TGCGCCAGCAGTGCATCCGGGACTAGCGGGGGGCTCCTGAGCTCCTACAATGAGCAGTTCTTC
TRBJ1-2 TRBV6-1 NA TRBD1 CASSEQGGVRGYTF TGTGCCAGCAGCGAGCAGGGGGGAGTAAGGGGCTACACCTTC
TRBJ1-4 TRBV4-2 NA NA CASSQDGGGWEKLFF TGTGCCAGCAGCCAAGACGGGGGCGGATGGGAAAAACTGTTTTTT
TRBJ2-3 TRBV3-1 NA NA CASSQESTSRDTQYF TGTGCCAGCAGCCAAGAGTCGACGTCGCGAGATACGCAGTATTTT
TRBJ2-2 TRBV5-4 NA NA CASSWGGPTGELFF TGTGCCAGCAGCTGGGGGGGCCCAACCGGGGAGCTGTTTTTT
TRBJ2-5 TRBV10-3 NA TRBD1 CAISESFDRASQYF TGTGCCATCAGTGAGTCTTTCGACAGGGCTTCCCAGTACTTC
TRBJ2-1 TRBV12-5 NA NA CASGLVVGGVDNEQFF TGTGCTAGTGGTTTGGTAGTCGGGGGCGTAGACAATGAGCAGTTCTTC
TRBJ2-2 TRBV5-6 NA TRBD2 CASSWGLAGAGELFF TGTGCCAGCAGCTGGGGACTAGCGGGCGCCGGGGAGCTGTTTTTT